The rows below give T cell receptor beta chains drawn from one sample of a study of blood T cell repertoires in COVID-19. Data came from immunoSEQ multiplex PCR; TCRdb stores just in-frame clones and leaves some out. The sample shows about 350,000 clones, 88% of them seen only once. Sequencing used PBMCs or T cells enriched from blood (not recorded which). These TCRs come from a woman in her 30s who had been exposed to COVID-19. Both conserved end residues are part of each CDR3. A D gene is named only where the DNA matches it firmly. The size field is filled for only some rows; it gives once, few, many or a size class.

V gene	CDR3 length	clone size	D gene	J gene	CDR3 DNA	CDR3 protein
TRBV28	11	-	-	TRBJ1-2	TGTGCCAGCCGCCAGGGGTATGGCTACACCTTC	CASRQGYGYTF
TRBV7-8	13	-	-	TRBJ1-1	TGTGCCAGCAGCTACAGGACAGACGTATCGGCTTTCTTT	CASSYRTDVSAFF
TRBV11-3	17	once	TRBD1	TRBJ2-1	TGTGCCAGCAGCTTATGGGCGACAGGGAGCTCCTACAATGAGCAGTTCTTC	CASSLWATGSSYNEQFF
TRBV7-8	14	-	TRBD1	TRBJ1-2	TGTGCCAGCACCGTCCCCGGGACAGGACGAGGCTACACCTTC	CASTVPGTGRGYTF
TRBV6-1	14	-	-	TRBJ1-2	TGTGCCAGCAGTGAAGCTGGCAGGTGGGGGGACTACACCTTC	CASSEAGRWGDYTF
TRBV24-1	13	few	-	TRBJ2-7	TGTGCCACCAGTGAAGGGGTCTTCTACGAGCAGTACTTC	CATSEGVFYEQYF
TRBV7-2	13	-	-	TRBJ2-5	TGTGCCAGCAGCTTGCGACAGGCGCGAGCGCAGTACTTC	CASSLRQARAQYF
TRBV3-1/TRBV3-2	11	-	-	TRBJ2-5	TGTGCCAGCAGCCAACTAGAGACCCAGTACTTC	CASSQLETQYF
TRBV19	13	-	-	TRBJ2-1	TGTGCCAGTAAAGCGGGCCCCCCCAATGAGCAGTTCTTC	CASKAGPPNEQFF
TRBV5-8	15	-	-	TRBJ2-3	TGTGCCAGCAGCTTGGTGGCAGGGGTGCCAAATACGCAGTATTTT	CASSLVAGVPNTQYF
TRBV2	13	-	-	TRBJ1-1	TGTGCCAGCAGGTCTACAGTGAACACTGAAGCTTTCTTT	CASRSTVNTEAFF
TRBV29-1	12	-	-	TRBJ2-3	TGCAGCGTCTCGGGGGACACAGATACGCAGTATTTT	CSVSGDTDTQYF
TRBV18	16	-	-	TRBJ1-5	TGTGCCAGCTCACCACCTAACAGGGCCGCAGGGCAGCCCCAGCATTTT	CASSPPNRAAGQPQHF
TRBV9	15	once	TRBD2	TRBJ2-5	TGTGCCAGCAGCGTAGGACTAGCGGGAGCAGAGACCCAGTACTTC	CASSVGLAGAETQYF
TRBV19	16	-	TRBD1	TRBJ2-2	TGTGCCAGTAGGATTTCCGGGACAGGGAACACCGGGGAGCTGTTTTTT	CASRISGTGNTGELFF
TRBV28	13	-	-	TRBJ1-2	TGTGCCAGCAGGTGGCGGCCAGCCTATGGCTACACCTTC	CASRWRPAYGYTF
TRBV5-1	14	once	-	TRBJ2-7	TGCGCCAGCAGCTTCAGGACTAAAACCTACGAGCAGTACTTC	CASSFRTKTYEQYF
TRBV5-6	17	-	-	TRBJ1-2	TGTGCCAGCAGCTATTCTGAACAGCCGCCCGATCACTATGGCTACACCTTC	CASSYSEQPPDHYGYTF
TRBV6-7	16	-	TRBD1	TRBJ1-1	TGTGCCAGCAGTTACTCGGAACAGGGGGCGCATGATCGAGCTTTCTTT	CASSYSEQGAHDRAFF
TRBV19	15	-	-	TRBJ2-5	TGTGCCAGTAGTATAGAAATGGCGGACCAAGAGACCCAGTACTTC	CASSIEMADQETQYF
TRBV5-4	18	-	TRBD2	TRBJ2-1	TGTGCCAGCAGCTTGGGGACATGGACTAGCGGGATCAACAATGAGCAGTTCTTC	CASSLGTWTSGINNEQFF
TRBV3-1/TRBV3-2	15	-	TRBD1	TRBJ1-2	TGTGCCAGCAGCCAGGATCCGGACAGGGCCTATGGCTACACCTTC	CASSQDPDRAYGYTF
TRBV12-3/TRBV12-4	13	-	-	TRBJ2-5	TGTGCCAGCAGTTTAGGAACGGGAGAGACCCAGTACTTC	CASSLGTGETQYF
TRBV7-9	15	once	TRBD1	TRBJ2-7	TGTGCCAGCACCCTGTCCGGGACAGGGGTCGGCGAGCAGTACTTC	CASTLSGTGVGEQYF
TRBV3-1/TRBV3-2	15	-	TRBD1	TRBJ1-4	TGTGCCAGCAGCCAACACGGACAGGGCAGCGAAAAACTGTTTTTT	CASSQHGQGSEKLFF
TRBV28	14	-	TRBD1	TRBJ2-3	TGTGCCAGCAGTGAGGGACAGGGCACAGATACGCAGTATTTT	CASSEGQGTDTQYF
TRBV3-1/TRBV3-2	18	-	TRBD2	TRBJ2-7	TGTGCCAGCAGCCAAGAGGGACTAGCGGGAAGATCAGCCTACGAGCAGTACTTC	CASSQEGLAGRSAYEQYF
TRBV2	13	-	TRBD1	TRBJ2-7	TGTGCCAGCAGATCGGACAGGGTATACGAGCAGTACTTC	CASRSDRVYEQYF